This passage covers 8 T cell receptor beta chains from one sample sequenced in a study of blood T cell repertoires in COVID-19. Clones were read by immunoSEQ multiplex PCR, and TCRdb kept only the in-frame ones, dropping some. The sample lists over 250,000 clones; about four fifths were seen once. Material for sequencing was peripheral blood. These receptors came from a woman aged 45-65 years who had recovered from COVID-19.

This sequence joins TRBV27 and TRBJ1-1; no clear D gene. The CDR3 runs 16 residues. V lost 5 bases and J 4 bases, leaving 20 bases between the germline ends. Per the germline V gene, CDR1 is MNHEY and CDR2 is SMNVEV (reference sequence). CDR3 sequence: CASSPSSMPRGTEAFF. The CDR3 DNA sequence: TGTGCCAGCAGTCCGAGCTCTATGCCCCGGGGCACTGAAGCTTTCTTT.

The V and J genes are TRBV7-2 and TRBJ1-3, with TRBD1 as a possible D gene (5 bases). The germline CDR1 and CDR2 sequences are SGHTA and FQGNSA. V lost 5 bases and J 2 bases, leaving 16 bases between the germline ends. This CDR3 is 16 amino acids long. CDR3 residues: CASSPVQGITGNTIYF. The CDR3 DNA reads TGTGCCAGCAGCCCCGTGCAGGGTATAACTGGAAACACCATATATTTT. Looking up the rest from reference TRBV7-2 and TRBJ1-3 gives the full variable domain: GAGVSQSPSNKVTEKGKDVELRCDPISGHTALYWYRQSLGQGLEFLIYFQGNSAPDKSGLPSDRFSAERTGGSVSTLTIQRTQQEDSAVYLCASSPVQGITGNTIYFGEGSWLTVV.

This clone was picked up a small number of times. V and J are TRBV27 and TRBJ1-4; TRBD1 aligns across 10 bases. In germline, CDR1 is MNHEY, CDR2 SMNVEV (reference sequence). The CDR3 has 18 residues. V shed 0 bases, J shed 5 bases, and the junction held 9 bases outside the gene matches. The CDR3 loop is CASSLSNRDRGPNEKLFF. The CDR3 nucleotides are TGTGCCAGCAGTTTATCCAACCGGGACAGGGGCCCAAATGAAAAACTGTTTTTT.

CDR3 DNA sequence: TGCGCCAGCAGCCAACAGGAACAAACTGAAGCTTTCTTT. Translated: CASSQQEQTEAFF. The genes are TRBV4-3 and TRBJ1-1, with D unresolved. The V end lost 2 bases, the J end lost 5 bases, and 9 bases lay between the germline ends. CDR3 size: 13 residues. Germline V lookup: CDR1 LGHNA, CDR2 YSLEER.

The chain joins TRBV27 to TRBJ2-7, with D possibly matching TRBD2 (7 bases). This CDR3 has 17 residues. V was pared by 4 bases and J by 9 bases, with 28 bases between. CDR1 is MNHEY and CDR2 is SMNVEV in the germline V gene (reference sequence). The CDR3 loop reads CASSSPRGGTLFVGQYF. CDR3 in DNA: TGTGCCAGCAGTTCCCCGAGGGGGGGAACCCTATTCGTCGGGCAGTACTTC.

The V call is TRBV28, the J call TRBJ1-1; D possibly corresponds to TRBD1 (6 bases). This CDR3 comprises 12 residues. Germline CDR1 is MDHEN and CDR2 is SYDVKM. V gave up 4 bases and J gave up 11 bases, with 14 bases separating them. The CDR3 nucleotides read TGTGCCAGCAGTTCTTCCGGTCAGGGGGCTTTCTTT. Protein product: CASSSSGQGAFF.

The CDR3 nucleotides are TGTGCCAGTAGATGGGGGGACAGGCAGTTCTTC. Translating it yields CASRWGDRQFF. The chain employs TRBV19 and TRBJ2-1; tentative D call: TRBD1 (7 bases). The V end was cut by 6 bases, the J end by 12 bases, with 12 bases between. The CDR3 contains 11 residues. CDR1 is LNHDA and CDR2 is SQIVND in the germline V gene (reference sequence).

This clone was observed once. The rearrangement joins TRBV6-4 to TRBJ2-5, with 8 bases lining up with TRBD1. With V trimmed by 6 bases and J by 5 bases, 17 bases remained unmatched. Germline loops: CDR1 MRHNA, CDR2 SNTAGT. This CDR3 has 17 amino acids. CDR3 loop: CASSVQGVGLLGETQYF. The CDR3 DNA reads TGTGCCAGCAGCGTACAGGGGGTAGGCTTGTTGGGCGAGACCCAGTACTTC.